The clone carrying this T cell receptor beta chain was seen more than once but under ten times. As yet, its antigen is unknown. It was with a sample-barcoded 5' primer and a J-beta primer mix that a second PCR of about 6 to 12 cycles was run. TCRdb analysed the 5' RACE reads with MiXCR anew, one entry per CDR3 protein. The table shows over 550,000 distinct CDR3 sequences, with around 31% occurring only once. The sample comes from a study of blood T cells in healthy people across ages. The study's findings and limits: Older age went with lower TCR beta diversity per million T cells, in a roughly linear way. One million T cells yielded diversity estimates that were considered underestimates.

Healthy Caucasians from Russia aged roughly 6 to 100 served as donors. The total RNA that was extracted per sample amounted to at least 5.5 micrograms. The sequenced sample was blood. This TCR came from a woman of 80 years or more in good health.

CDR3 sequence reads: CASSPDGFSYNEQFF. In DNA, the CDR3 is TGTGCCAGCTCACCCGACGGATTCTCCTACAATGAGCAGTTCTTC. The V and J genes are TRBV18 and TRBJ2-1; D gene unclear. Germline CDR1 reads KGHSH; CDR2 reads LQKENI. The CDR3 runs 15 residues. Trimming cost V 3 bases and J 0 bases, with 9 bases left between them.